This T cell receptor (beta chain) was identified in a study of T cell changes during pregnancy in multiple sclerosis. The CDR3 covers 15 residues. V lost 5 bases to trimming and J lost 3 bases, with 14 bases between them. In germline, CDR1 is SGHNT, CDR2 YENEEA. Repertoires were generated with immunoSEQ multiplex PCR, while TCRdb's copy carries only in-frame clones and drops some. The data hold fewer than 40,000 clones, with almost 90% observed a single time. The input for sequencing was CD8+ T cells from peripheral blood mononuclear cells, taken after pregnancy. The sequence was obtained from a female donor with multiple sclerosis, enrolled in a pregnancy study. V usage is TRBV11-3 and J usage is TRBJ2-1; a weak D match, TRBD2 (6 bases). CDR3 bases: TGTGCCAGCAGCGCTAGCGCCGGGAGCTACAATGAGCAGTTCTTC. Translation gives CASSASAGSYNEQFF.